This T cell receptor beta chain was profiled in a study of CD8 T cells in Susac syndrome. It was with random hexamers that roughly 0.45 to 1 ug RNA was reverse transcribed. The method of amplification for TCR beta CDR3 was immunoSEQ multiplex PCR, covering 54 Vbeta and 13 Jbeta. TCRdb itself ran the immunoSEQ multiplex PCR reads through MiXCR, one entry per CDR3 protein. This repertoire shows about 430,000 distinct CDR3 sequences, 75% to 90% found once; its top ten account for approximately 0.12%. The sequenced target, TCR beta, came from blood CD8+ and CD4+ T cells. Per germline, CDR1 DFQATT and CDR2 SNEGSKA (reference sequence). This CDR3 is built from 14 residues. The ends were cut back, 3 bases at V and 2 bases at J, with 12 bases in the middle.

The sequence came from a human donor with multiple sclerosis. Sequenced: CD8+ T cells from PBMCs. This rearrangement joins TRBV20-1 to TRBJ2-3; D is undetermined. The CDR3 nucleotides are TGCAGTGCTAGCGGACCACCAGACACAGATACGCAGTATTTT. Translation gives CSASGPPDTDTQYF.